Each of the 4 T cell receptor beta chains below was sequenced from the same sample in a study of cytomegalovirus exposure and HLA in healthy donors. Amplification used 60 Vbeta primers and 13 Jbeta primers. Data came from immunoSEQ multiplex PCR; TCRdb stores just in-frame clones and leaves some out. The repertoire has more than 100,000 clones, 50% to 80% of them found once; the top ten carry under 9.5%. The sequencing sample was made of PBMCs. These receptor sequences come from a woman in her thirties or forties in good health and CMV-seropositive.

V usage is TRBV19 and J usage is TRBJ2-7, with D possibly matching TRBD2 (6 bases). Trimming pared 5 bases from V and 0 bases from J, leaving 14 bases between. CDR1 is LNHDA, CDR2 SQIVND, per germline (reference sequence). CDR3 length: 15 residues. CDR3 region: CASSPGLASSYEQYF. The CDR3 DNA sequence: TGTGCCAGTAGTCCCGGGCTAGCGAGCTCCTACGAGCAGTACTTC.

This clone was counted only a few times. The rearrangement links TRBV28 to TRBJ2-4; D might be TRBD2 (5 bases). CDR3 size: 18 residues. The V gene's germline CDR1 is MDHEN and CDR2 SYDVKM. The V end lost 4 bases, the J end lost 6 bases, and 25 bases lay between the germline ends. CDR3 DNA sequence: TGTGCCAGCAGTTCATATTCGGCGAGCGGCTCAGTCCGAAACATTCAGTACTTC. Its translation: CASSSYSASGSVRNIQYF.

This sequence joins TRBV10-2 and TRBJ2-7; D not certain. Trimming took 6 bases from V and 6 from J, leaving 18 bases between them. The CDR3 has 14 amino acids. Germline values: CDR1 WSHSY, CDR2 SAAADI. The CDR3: CASSPQARPPEQYF. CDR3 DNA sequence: TGCGCCAGCAGCCCGCAGGCCCGACCTCCCGAGCAGTACTTC.

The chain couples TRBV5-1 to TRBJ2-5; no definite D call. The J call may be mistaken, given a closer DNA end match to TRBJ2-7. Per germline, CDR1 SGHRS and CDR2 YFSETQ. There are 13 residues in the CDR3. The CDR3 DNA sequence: TGCGCCAGCAGCCGAATTCAGGCCTACGAGCAGTACTTC. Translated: CASSRIQAYEQYF.